The 3 T cell receptor beta chains below were found in one sample sequenced in a study of identical twins. In TCRdb, the 5' RACE reads were re-called with MiXCR into one record per CDR3 protein. The sample yields about 550,000 distinct CDR3 sequences, about 22% seen once. In addition, the sample was reused for a study of yellow fever vaccine responses in identical twins.

Sample: CD4+ T cells sorted from blood. These TCRs come from a woman under 30 in good health.

This chain uses TRBV15 with TRBJ2-1; 7 positions agree with TRBD2. V lost 0 bases and J lost 3; bases outside the gene matches: 8. CDR3 length: 17 residues. CDR1 is LNHNV and CDR2 is YYDKDF in the germline V gene (reference sequence). CDR3 loop: CATSRDLGGRVYNEQFF. The CDR3, as DNA: TGTGCCACCAGCAGAGATCTCGGCGGGAGAGTCTACAATGAGCAGTTCTTC.

The genes are TRBV28 and TRBJ2-7; perhaps D is TRBD1 or TRBD2 (5 bases each). The length of the CDR3 is 15 residues. Germline CDR1 reads MDHEN; CDR2 reads SYDVKM. Trimming stripped 5 bases from V and 0 bases from J, with 14 bases between. The DNA for the CDR3 is TGTGCCAGCAGTCCCCTCGGGGCGGACTCCTACGAGCAGTACTTC. It yields the protein CASSPLGADSYEQYF.

The gene calls are TRBV11-3 and TRBJ2-1, with D uncertain. CDR1 is SGHNT and CDR2 is YENEEA in the germline V gene. V was cut by 4 bases and J by 4 bases, with 11 bases left in between. The CDR3 runs to 14 residues. In DNA, the CDR3 is TGTGCCAGCAGCTCCCCGGTTCGGTACAATGAGCAGTTCTTC. It yields the protein CASSSPVRYNEQFF.